This note documents a single T cell receptor beta chain sequence. This sample was included in a study of blood T cell repertoires in COVID-19. Turning to the study itself: Samples representing acute and convalescent COVID-19 were sourced from the United States, Italy and Spain. The analysed material was cDNA or gDNA that came from T cells, B-cell-depleted T cells, or PBMCs.

CDR3 size: 16 residues. V lost 6 bases and J lost 5; bases outside the gene matches: 15. The germline V gene has CDR1 KGHSH and CDR2 LQKENI. Original processing notes: The authors estimated nucleated cell counts from reference gene primer amplification. TCRdb keeps only in-frame clones here, not all; method: immunoSEQ multiplex PCR. V and J calls plus clone size are reproduced from that table; the DNA served to infer D and trimming. The sample shows roughly 200,000 clones, about 76% of them seen only once. The chain links TRBV18 to TRBJ1-2; 7 positions agree with TRBD1. The clonotype originates from a woman aged 50 to 60 with active or convalescent COVID-19. The sequenced sample was peripheral blood. This chain's CDR3 is CASSPYRTGTPYGYTF. CDR3 coding DNA: TGTGCCAGCTCGCCGTACCGGACAGGAACTCCGTATGGCTACACCTTC. The complete variable domain, with remaining parts taken from reference TRBV18 and TRBJ1-2, reads NAGVMQNPRHLVRRRGQEARLRCSPMKGHSHVYWYRQLPEEGLKFMVYLQKENIIDESGMPKERFSAEFPKEGPSILRIQQVVRGDSAAYFCASSPYRTGTPYGYTFGSGTRLTVV.